The sequence of this TCR beta chain was determined in a study of cytomegalovirus exposure and HLA in healthy donors. Study background: As released early, the data held 70 million to 100 million unique TCRs from HLA-typed donors. General observations from the study: Cytomegalovirus status was reportedly diagnosed by the classifier with high sensitivity and specificity. For most TCR sequences rarity was the rule, although some public TCRs occurred in many donors. Most CMV-associated TCR beta chains were later found to appear HLA-restricted.

As regards this clone: The antigen remains undetermined.

The PCR ran on 60 Vbeta and 13 Jbeta primers. Clones were read by immunoSEQ multiplex PCR, and TCRdb kept only the in-frame ones, dropping some. The repertoire holds around 140,000 clones, with approximately 80% as singletons. CDR3 length: 13 residues. Trimming took off 3 bases at V and 7 bases at J, with 7 bases between the two ends. From germline, CDR1 is MNHEY and CDR2 SMNVEV (reference sequence). The receptor was derived from a female donor in good health and CMV-seropositive. Specimen: PBMCs. The chain couples TRBV27 to TRBJ1-6; unclear D gene. The CDR3 protein is CASSFPGNSPLHF. The CDR3 DNA is TGTGCCAGCAGTTTCCCGGGAAATTCACCCCTCCACTTT.